This record covers a single TCR beta chain. This clone was detected once. There is no known antigen for this receptor. Base-call qualities are not available, and no considerably larger clone is one nucleotide away. These data belong to a study of blood T cell repertoires in COVID-19 (dated by TCRdb to 2019 to 2021). As for the study more broadly: Samples from collaborators originated in the United States, Italy and Spain and spanned both the acute and convalescent phases of COVID-19. The prospective study material was composed of cDNA or gDNA derived from T cells, B-cell-depleted T cells, or PBMCs. Subjects who had been exposed to COVID-19, were actively infected with it, or had recovered from it provided the deeply sampled blood TCRbeta repertoires that made up the dataset. A freely available public database, intended as a resource for researchers studying the immune response to SARS-CoV-2, is where the repertoires were released. Samples were obtained from the ongoing ImmuneRACE study (first 160 participants) and from 1,200 or so subjects provided by 6 global collaborators. A de-identified subject ID, COVID-19 status, age in years and sex were almost always included in the sample metadata. HLA class I and class II types, where available, came from metadata supplied by the sample provider rather than from assay-based typing.

TCRbeta CDR3 regions were amplified from genomic DNA using the immunoSEQ Assay, a bias-controlled multiplex PCR. Processing in the source paper ran as follows. Nucleated cell counts per sample were estimated from amplification of reference gene primers within the assay. To quantify the absolute abundance of each unique TCRbeta CDR3 rearrangement, sequence reads were collapsed and filtered. For each sample, productive Simpson clonality was calculated by taking the square root of Simpson's diversity index across productive rearrangements. The clones in this table, taken by TCRdb from immuneACCESS, are in-frame only. Not every clone is retained; where verified, under half of the shortfall comes from an unresolved V gene, and the cause of the rest is unknown. That table is the source of V, J and clone size, and D and trimming were worked out from the DNA. The sample table contains more than 150,000 clones; only one count was recorded for about 90% of them. The ten largest account for roughly 2.6% of the sample.

Overall results and qualifications from the work: How much clinical and demographic metadata was included differed by source and by participant, and the metadata was provided uncurated.

Collaborating institutions collected whole blood in K2EDTA tubes following their own protocols. For TCRbeta analysis, collaborators shipped samples as frozen whole blood, isolated PBMCs, or DNA extracted from either of those sample types. From the cysteine through the phenylalanine, the CDR3 covers 17 amino acids. The CDR3 DNA has 51 bases and is translated from base 1. V is pruned by 3 bases and J by 4 bases, leaving 7 bases of the junction without a gene match. Via the germline V gene, CDR1 is SNHLY and CDR2 FYNNEI. The sample comprised peripheral blood. The source is a man between 40 and 49 years old with active or convalescent COVID-19. The V gene is TRBV2 and the J gene is TRBJ2-2; 11 bases in between match TRBD2. The nucleotides read TGTGCCAGCAGTGAGCATGGTAGCGGGGGGGTCACCGGGGAGCTGTTTTTT. This sequence encodes CASSEHGSGGVTGELFF.